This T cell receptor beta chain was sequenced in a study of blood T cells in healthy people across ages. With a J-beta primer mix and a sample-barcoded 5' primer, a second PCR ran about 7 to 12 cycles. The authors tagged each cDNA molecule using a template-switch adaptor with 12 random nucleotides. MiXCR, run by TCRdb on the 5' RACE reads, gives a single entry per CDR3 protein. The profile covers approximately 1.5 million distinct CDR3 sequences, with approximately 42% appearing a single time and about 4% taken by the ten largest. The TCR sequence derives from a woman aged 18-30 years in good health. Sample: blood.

The CDR3 DNA is TGTGCCACCAGCAGAGATAAAATGACAGACTCCAAACAGCCCCAGCATTTT. This translates into CATSRDKMTDSKQPQHF. The chain joins TRBV15 to TRBJ1-5; maybe TRBD1 (5 bases). V dropped 0 bases and J dropped 7 bases, with 19 bases sitting between them. There are 17 residues in the CDR3. Germline loops: CDR1 LNHNV, CDR2 YYDKDF (reference sequence).